The 10 T cell receptor beta chains given below trace back to one sample, sequenced in a study of Ad26.COV2.S vaccination and SARS-CoV-2 variants. Clones were read by immunoSEQ multiplex PCR, and TCRdb kept only the in-frame ones, dropping some. The sample carries tens of thousands of clones, roughly 84% recorded once. Source: peripheral blood, taken after recovery from COVID-19. All receptors derive from a human donor who had recovered from COVID-19.

This clone has a handful of counts. This sequence joins TRBV24-1 and TRBJ2-2; 11 bases fit TRBD2. Per germline, CDR1 KGHDR and CDR2 SFDVKD. V lost 4 bases and J lost 5; bases outside the gene matches: 11. The CDR3 length is 18 residues. CDR3 DNA: TGTGCCACCAGTGACCTCACTAGCGGGAGAGACTGGACCGGGGAGCTGTTTTTT. It translates to CATSDLTSGRDWTGELFF.

V is TRBV28 and J is TRBJ1-1; D gene unclear. CDR3 length: 14 amino acids. V lost 2 bases, J lost 2 bases, and 9 bases lay in between. The germline gives CDR1 MDHEN, CDR2 SYDVKM. Here the CDR3 DNA reads TGTGCCAGCAGTTTAGGCAGACATAACACTGAAGCTTTCTTT. Translating gives CASSLGRHNTEAFF.

This clone turned up a few times. This chain joins TRBV10-3 and TRBJ1-3; tentatively, D is TRBD1 (6 bases). Germline-derived CDR1 and CDR2 are ENHRY and SYGVKD. CDR3 length: 14 residues. Between the trimmed V and J ends, which lost 6 bases and 0 bases, there was a span of 9 bases. The CDR3 DNA follows: TGTGCCATCAGAGGGGACAACTCTGGAAACACCATATATTTT. Protein sequence: CAIRGDNSGNTIYF.

The count of this clone is one. V gene TRBV3-1 (or the pseudogene TRBV3-2) combines with J gene TRBJ1-1; D remains unclear. The CDR3 length is 13 residues. Germline V lookup: CDR1 LGHDT, CDR2 YNNKEL (reference sequence). The V end lost 1 base, the J end lost 4 bases, and 7 bases lay between the germline ends. The CDR3 reads CASSQAPGTEAFF. The DNA of the CDR3 is TGTGCCAGCAGCCAAGCTCCGGGCACTGAAGCTTTCTTT.

This sequence joins TRBV7-2 and TRBJ2-5; unclear D gene. Germline V gene lookup returns CDR1 SGHTA and CDR2 FQGNSA. V was pared by 2 bases and J by 5 bases, with 9 bases between. The CDR3 runs 13 residues. As DNA, the CDR3 is TGTGCCAGCAGCTTATGGGGTCGGGAGACCCAGTACTTC. Protein sequence: CASSLWGRETQYF.

The J gene is TRBJ1-1, the V gene TRBV7-2, with TRBD1 matching 10 bases. V was clipped by 5 bases and J by 3 bases; unmatched bases: 6. Germline CDR1 is SGHTA and CDR2 is FQGNSA. The CDR3 is made up of 15 amino acids. The CDR3 sequence is CASSPKTGGYTEAFF. In nucleotides, the CDR3 is TGTGCCAGCAGCCCGAAGACAGGGGGCTACACTGAAGCTTTCTTT.

This sequence joins TRBV20-1 and TRBJ1-1, with D perhaps TRBD1 (5 bases). Trimming stripped 3 bases from V and 5 bases from J, with 10 bases between. Germline CDR1 DFQATT, CDR2 SNEGSKA (reference sequence). CDR3 size: 12 residues. The CDR3: CSASFGGTEAFF. The CDR3 coding sequence is TGCAGTGCTAGTTTTGGGGGAACTGAAGCTTTCTTT.

The chain employs TRBV4-1 and TRBJ2-1; 7 bases agree with TRBD2. The CDR3 runs to 17 residues. V shed 0 bases, J shed 8 bases, and the junction held 13 bases outside the gene matches. The germline V gene has CDR1 MGHRA and CDR2 YSYEKL. The CDR3 region has the DNA TGCGCCAGCAGCCAAGAATCGGGGGGAGGGCCTAAGGATGAGCAGTTCTTC. Translating gives CASSQESGGGPKDEQFF.

This clone showed up just once. This chain uses TRBV29-1 with TRBJ1-2; possibly TRBD1 for D (5 bases). The CDR3 length is 14 residues. The germline gives CDR1 SQVTM, CDR2 ANQGSEA. V lost 7 bases, J lost 5 bases, and 20 bases lay in between. The CDR3 loop reads CSGLIVGGGYGYTF. CDR3 DNA: TGCAGCGGACTAATCGTTGGGGGGGGTTATGGCTACACCTTC.

The chain links TRBV18 to TRBJ2-7, with TRBD1 as a possible D gene (6 bases). The germline V gene encodes CDR1 KGHSH and CDR2 LQKENI. This CDR3 has 15 residues. Trimming removed 5 bases from V and 0 bases from J, with 14 bases in between. For the CDR3, the DNA is TGTGCCAGCTCATTACAGGGCCGCTCCTCCTACGAGCAGTACTTC. It codes for CASSLQGRSSYEQYF.